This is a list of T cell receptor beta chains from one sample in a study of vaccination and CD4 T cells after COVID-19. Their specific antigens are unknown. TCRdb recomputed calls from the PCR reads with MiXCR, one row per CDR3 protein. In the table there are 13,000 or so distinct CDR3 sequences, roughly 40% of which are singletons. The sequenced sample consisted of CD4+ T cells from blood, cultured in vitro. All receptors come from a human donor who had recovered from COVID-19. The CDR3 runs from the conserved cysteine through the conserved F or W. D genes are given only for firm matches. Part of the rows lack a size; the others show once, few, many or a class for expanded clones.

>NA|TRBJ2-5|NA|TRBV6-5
CASSYSETQYF
TGTGCCAGCAGTTACTCCGAGACCCAGTACTTC
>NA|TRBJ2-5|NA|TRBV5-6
CASSIGVAETQYF
TGTGCCAGCAGCATTGGGGTCGCAGAGACCCAGTACTTC
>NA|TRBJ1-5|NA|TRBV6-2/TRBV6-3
CASTHSRGRESNQPQHF
TGTGCCAGCACCCATTCGAGAGGGCGGGAGAGCAATCAGCCCCAGCATTTT
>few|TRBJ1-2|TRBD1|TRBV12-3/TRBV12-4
CASRGQGAFSYGYTF
TGTGCCAGCAGGGGACAGGGGGCGTTCAGCTATGGCTACACCTTC
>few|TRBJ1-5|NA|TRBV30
CAWSEGTSNQPQHF
TGTGCCTGGAGTGAAGGGACTAGCAATCAGCCCCAGCATTTT
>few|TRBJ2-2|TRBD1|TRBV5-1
CASSLEGGSTGELFF
TGCGCCAGCAGCTTGGAAGGGGGCTCCACCGGGGAGCTGTTTTTT
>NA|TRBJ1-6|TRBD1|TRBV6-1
CASRKGTAYNSPLHF
TGTGCCAGCAGGAAAGGGACAGCATATAATTCACCCCTCCACTTT
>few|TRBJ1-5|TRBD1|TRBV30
CAWSRGGQGENQPQHF
TGTGCCTGGAGTCGAGGAGGACAGGGGGAAAATCAGCCCCAGCATTTT
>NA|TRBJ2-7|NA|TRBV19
CASSIDGRYYEQYF
TGTGCCAGTAGTATAGATGGCAGGTACTACGAGCAGTACTTC
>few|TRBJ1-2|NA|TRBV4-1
CASSQDPRSYGYTF
TGCGCCAGCAGCCAAGATCCCAGGTCCTATGGCTACACCTTC
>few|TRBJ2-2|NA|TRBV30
CAWISRSGTYTGELFF
TGTGCCTGGATCTCAAGATCCGGGACGTACACCGGGGAGCTGTTTTTT
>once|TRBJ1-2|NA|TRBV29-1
CSVSGGALIAF
TGCAGCGTTTCGGGGGGGGCCCTCATCGCCTTC
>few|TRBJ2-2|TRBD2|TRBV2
CASRRGSNTGELFF
TGTGCCAGCAGGCGGGGGTCAAACACCGGGGAGCTGTTTTTT
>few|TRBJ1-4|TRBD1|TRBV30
CAWQPGQGHEKLFF
TGTGCCTGGCAACCGGGACAGGGGCATGAAAAACTGTTTTTT
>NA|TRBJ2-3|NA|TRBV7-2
CASSSTRFDTDTQYF
TGTGCCAGCAGCTCAACCAGATTCGACACAGATACGCAGTATTTT
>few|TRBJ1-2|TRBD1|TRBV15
CATSTGLQGAQAYGYTF
TGTGCCACCAGCACAGGTCTGCAGGGGGCGCAGGCCTATGGCTACACCTTC
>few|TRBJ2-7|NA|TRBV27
CASSSLGQPYEQYF
TGTGCCAGCAGTTCCCTAGGACAGCCATACGAGCAGTACTTC
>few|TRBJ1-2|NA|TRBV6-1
CASSEEGYTF
TGTGCCAGCAGTGAAGAGGGCTACACCTTC
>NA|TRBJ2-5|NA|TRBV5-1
CASSVGVGYETQYF
TGCGCCAGCAGCGTCGGGGTAGGGTACGAGACCCAGTACTTC
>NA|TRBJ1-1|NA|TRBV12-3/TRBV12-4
CASKSELNTEAFF
TGTGCCAGCAAGTCAGAGTTAAACACTGAAGCTTTCTTT
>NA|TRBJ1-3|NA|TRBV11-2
CASSSPSGNTIYF
TGTGCCAGCAGCTCCCCATCCGGAAACACCATATATTTT
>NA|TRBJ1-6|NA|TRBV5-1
CASSKGQNSPLHF
TGCGCCAGCAGCAAAGGACAGAATTCACCCCTCCACTTT
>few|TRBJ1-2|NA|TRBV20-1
CSARSQGRNYGYTF
TGCAGTGCTAGGTCTCAGGGGAGAAACTATGGCTACACCTTC
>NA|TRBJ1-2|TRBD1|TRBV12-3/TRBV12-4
CASSRQGANYGYTF
TGTGCCAGCAGCAGACAGGGCGCGAACTATGGCTACACCTTC
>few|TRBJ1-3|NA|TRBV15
CATSRDKGTSGNTIYF
TGTGCCACCAGCAGAGATAAGGGGACCTCTGGAAACACCATATATTTT
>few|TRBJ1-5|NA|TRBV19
CASRGSGGANQPQHF
TGTGCCAGTAGGGGGTCGGGGGGTGCGAATCAGCCCCAGCATTTT
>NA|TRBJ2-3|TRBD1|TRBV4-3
CASSLHDPTGGRSDTQYF
TGCGCCAGCAGCCTTCACGACCCGACAGGGGGCCGGTCAGATACGCAGTATTTT
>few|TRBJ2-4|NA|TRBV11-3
CASSLVAETNIQYF
TGTGCCAGCAGCTTAGTGGCAGAAACAAACATTCAGTACTTC
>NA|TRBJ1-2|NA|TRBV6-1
CASSPANYGYTF
TGTGCCAGCTCCCCGGCGAACTATGGCTACACCTTC
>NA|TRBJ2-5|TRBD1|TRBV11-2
CASSGNRGLRETQYF
TGTGCCAGCAGCGGCAACAGGGGGCTGAGAGAGACCCAGTACTTC
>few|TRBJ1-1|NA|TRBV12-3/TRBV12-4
CASSLKGGLEAFF
TGTGCCAGCAGTTTGAAGGGGGGCTTGGAAGCTTTCTTT